One sample yielded the 24 T cell receptor beta chains listed below, sequenced in a study of OX40 agonist ivuxolimab in advanced cancers. Libraries were prepared by immunoSEQ multiplex PCR; TCRdb keeps only in-frame clonotypes and omits some of them. The sample includes 100,000 to 150,000 clones, approximately 90% seen only once; the top ten take under 0.9%. The sequencing here drew on CD4+ or CD8+ T cells sorted from blood, taken in a trial of the OX40 agonist ivuxolimab. The receptors derive from an adult with an advanced solid tumor such as melanoma, head and neck, liver or kidney cancer.

The chain recombines TRBV28 with TRBJ2-6, with D tentatively TRBD1 (5 bases). This CDR3 has 15 residues. The V gene lost 2 bases and the J gene lost 1 base, with 6 bases spanning the gap. Per germline, CDR1 MDHEN and CDR2 SYDVKM. The CDR3 sequence is CASSLAGSGANVLTF. The DNA of the CDR3 is TGTGCCAGCAGTTTAGCAGGGTCTGGGGCCAACGTCCTGACTTTC.

The J gene is TRBJ1-5, the V gene TRBV5-6, with D unresolved. The V gene lost 1 base and the J gene lost 2 bases, with 7 bases spanning the gap. The CDR3 spans 14 residues. Germline V CDR1 and CDR2: SGHDT, YYEEEE. The chain's CDR3 is CASSLWTGNQPQHF. The DNA of the CDR3 is TGTGCCAGCAGCTTGTGGACGGGCAATCAGCCCCAGCATTTT.

V and J are TRBV5-6 and TRBJ2-3; 8 nucleotides match TRBD2. The CDR3 covers 15 residues. Trimming cost V 4 bases and J 5 bases; bases outside gene matches: 9. The germline V gene encodes CDR1 SGHDT and CDR2 YYEEEE. This CDR3 reads CASSPGLVYGDTQYF. The CDR3 nucleotides are TGTGCCAGCAGCCCGGGACTAGTTTATGGAGATACGCAGTATTTT. The full variable domain, with the rest looked up from reference TRBV5-6 and TRBJ2-3, is DAGVTQSPTHLIKTRGQQVTLRCSPKSGHDTVSWYQQALGQGPQFIFQYYEEEERQRGNFPDRFSGHQFPNYSSELNVNALLLGDSALYLCASSPGLVYGDTQYFGPGTRLTVL.

The chain combines TRBV14 with TRBJ1-2; D unclear. CDR1 and CDR2 from the germline V gene are SGHDN and FVKESK. This CDR3 contains 13 residues. Trimming stripped 0 bases from V and 6 bases from J, with 8 bases between. The CDR3 reads CASSQDGQDGYTF. DNA for the CDR3: TGTGCCAGCAGCCAAGATGGTCAGGATGGCTACACCTTC.

The chain couples TRBV7-2 to TRBJ1-1, with D possibly TRBD1 on 6 matching bases. Germline V gene lookup returns CDR1 SGHTA and CDR2 FQGNSA. The CDR3 sequence is 15 residues long. Trimming stripped 2 bases from V and 1 base from J, with 11 bases between. CDR3 nucleotides: TGTGCCAGCAGCTTAATGTTACAGGGGAACACTGAAGCTTTCTTT. It translates to CASSLMLQGNTEAFF.

The chain couples TRBV2 to TRBJ1-2; possibly TRBD1 for D (5 bases). The germline CDR1 and CDR2 sequences are SNHLY and FYNNEI. The CDR3 loop spans 16 amino acids. Trimming shortened V by 3 bases and J by 3 bases, and 17 bases separated the two germline ends. Here the CDR3 reads CASSEDGGGRYYGYTF. CDR3 DNA: TGTGCCAGCAGTGAGGATGGGGGTGGGAGGTACTATGGCTACACCTTC.

The chain carries TRBV19 and TRBJ1-5; 10 bases map to TRBD1. Germline V CDR1 and CDR2: LNHDA, SQIVND (reference sequence). With V trimmed by 3 bases and J by 4 bases, 6 bases remained unmatched. The CDR3 is made up of 16 amino acids. CDR3 bases: TGTGCCAGTAGTATTTTTGGGACAGGGGCTAATCAGCCCCAGCATTTT. The encoded protein is CASSIFGTGANQPQHF.

The V gene is TRBV7-3, the J gene TRBJ1-2, with 7 bases identical to TRBD1. The CDR3 spans 14 residues. V lost 0 bases, J lost 7 bases, and 5 bases stayed unmatched. CDR1 is SGHTA, CDR2 FQGTGA, per germline. The CDR3 DNA sequence: TGTGCCAGCAGCTTAACAGGGGGCGCAGCTGGCTACACCTTC. This encodes CASSLTGGAAGYTF.

This sequence joins TRBV5-1 and TRBJ2-7; the D call may be TRBD1 or TRBD2 (5 bases each). With 0 bases removed from V and 0 bases from J, the gap between germline ends came to 10 bases. The V gene's germline CDR1 is SGHRS and CDR2 YFSETQ. The CDR3 totals 15 residues. The CDR3 DNA sequence: TGCGCCAGCAGCTTGGTTGAGGGGAGCTCCTACGAGCAGTACTTC. Encoded protein: CASSLVEGSSYEQYF.

The V and J genes are TRBV28 and TRBJ2-1; 7 nucleotides agree with TRBD2. In germline, CDR1 is MDHEN, CDR2 SYDVKM. The J segment lost 9 bases and the V segment lost 2 bases, leaving 4 bases of the junction unmatched. The CDR3 has 13 amino acids. The CDR3 DNA reads as TGTGCCAGCAGTTTAGGGAGGGTCGGTGAGCAGTTCTTC. Translation: CASSLGRVGEQFF.

The chain links TRBV9 to TRBJ2-2; a weak D match, TRBD2 (5 bases). The V gene lost 4 bases and the J gene lost 6 bases, with 16 bases spanning the gap. Germline lookup yields CDR1 SGDLS and CDR2 YYNGEE. There are 15 residues in the CDR3. This CDR3 reads CASSPVGVVPGELFF. CDR3 coding DNA: TGTGCCAGCAGCCCCGTGGGAGTAGTCCCCGGGGAGCTGTTTTTT.

The rearrangement links TRBV30 to TRBJ2-1; D gene ambiguous. CDR3 size: 11 residues. V lost 1 base to trimming and J lost 8 bases, with 6 bases between them. The germline V gene encodes CDR1 GTSNPN and CDR2 SVGIG (reference sequence). CDR3 DNA: TGTGCCTGGAGTGAGGACCATGAGCAGTTCTTC. Its translation is CAWSEDHEQFF.

The genes are TRBV5-8 and TRBJ1-5, with D uncertain. Trimming left V 5 bases short and J 4 bases short, with 7 bases between. The CDR3 totals 12 residues. Germline-derived CDR1 and CDR2 are SGHTS and YDEGEE. The CDR3 loop reads CASRSYNQPQHF. In nucleotides, the CDR3 is TGTGCCAGCAGATCCTATAATCAGCCCCAGCATTTT.

J is TRBJ2-1 and V is TRBV19; 7 nucleotides agree with TRBD1. Trimming took 7 bases from V and 0 from J; bases not matched to a gene: 6. Germline V gene lookup returns CDR1 LNHDA and CDR2 SQIVND (reference sequence). The CDR3 loop spans 15 amino acids. CDR3 sequence (DNA): TGTGCCAGTAATCCGGGACAGAGCTCCTACAATGAGCAGTTCTTC. This codes for CASNPGQSSYNEQFF.

CDR3 region: CASIPKTSGHNEQFF. The CDR3 region has the DNA TGTGCCAGCATTCCCAAGACTAGCGGGCACAATGAGCAGTTCTTC. The chain employs TRBV6-1 and TRBJ2-1, with 10 bases lining up with TRBD2. Germline V gene lookup returns CDR1 MNHNS and CDR2 SASEGT. The CDR3 contains 15 residues. Trimming took 7 bases from V and 5 from J; bases not matched to a gene: 8.

The chain employs TRBV18 and TRBJ2-3; D ambiguous. Looked up from germline, CDR1 is KGHSH and CDR2 is LQKENI. The CDR3 length is 14 residues. Trimming took 2 bases from V and 2 from J, leaving 8 bases between them. In DNA form, the CDR3 reads TGTGCCAGCTCACCAGAGACAAACACAGATACGCAGTATTTT. This codes for CASSPETNTDTQYF.

The CDR3 is CASSRIWGDNEQFF. In nucleotides, the CDR3 is TGCGCCAGCAGCCGGATATGGGGAGACAATGAGCAGTTCTTC. This rearrangement joins TRBV4-3 to TRBJ2-1; tentative D call: TRBD2 (5 bases). V lost 4 bases to trimming and J lost 5 bases, with 12 bases between them. Germline CDR1 reads LGHNA; CDR2 reads YSLEER. CDR3 length: 14 amino acids.

The rearrangement uses TRBV11-1 and TRBJ2-7; unclear D gene. The CDR3 is made up of 14 amino acids. Germline assignment: CDR1 SGHAT and CDR2 FQDESV (reference sequence). The V end lost 1 base, the J end lost 0 bases, and 7 bases lay between the germline ends. CDR3: CASSLVTNSYEQYF. The CDR3 DNA follows: TGTGCCAGCAGCTTAGTCACTAACTCCTACGAGCAGTACTTC.

V gene TRBV6-5 combines with J gene TRBJ1-3; 10 bases agree with TRBD1. The CDR3 has 16 residues. With 3 bases clipped from V and 2 bases from J, the junction kept 4 bases outside the gene matches. From germline, CDR1 is MNHEY and CDR2 SVGAGI. The CDR3 region is CASSYGTGEPGNTIYF. For the CDR3, the DNA is TGTGCCAGCAGTTATGGGACAGGGGAGCCTGGAAACACCATATATTTT.

This chain links TRBV18 with TRBJ1-6, with D tentatively TRBD1 (5 bases). Trimming took 3 bases from V and 8 from J, leaving 14 bases between them. The length of the CDR3 is 15 residues. Per germline, CDR1 KGHSH and CDR2 LQKENI. The CDR3 DNA is TGTGCCAGCTCACCTGGATCAGGGTCCGATTCACCCCTCCACTTT. Residues: CASSPGSGSDSPLHF. The full variable domain, completed using reference TRBV18 and TRBJ1-6, is NAGVMQNPRHLVRRRGQEARLRCSPMKGHSHVYWYRQLPEEGLKFMVYLQKENIIDESGMPKERFSAEFPKEGPSILRIQQVVRGDSAAYFCASSPGSGSDSPLHFGNGTRLTVT.

The chain recombines TRBV7-9 with TRBJ2-2; D is unclear. Germline V CDR1 and CDR2: SEHNR, FQNEAQ (reference sequence). The CDR3 extends over 15 amino acids. Trimming shortened V by 0 bases and J by 0 bases, and 5 bases separated the two germline ends. CDR3 in DNA: TGTGCCAGCAGCTTAGCACGTACGAACACCGGGGAGCTGTTTTTT. Encoded protein: CASSLARTNTGELFF.

The chain combines TRBV27 with TRBJ2-5, with 9 bases aligning to TRBD1. The J segment lost 4 bases and the V segment lost 7 bases, leaving 10 bases of the junction unmatched. The length of the CDR3 is 15 residues. Germline CDR1 is MNHEY and CDR2 is SMNVEV (reference sequence). The CDR3 reads CASNHGQGFRETQYF. In DNA form, the CDR3 reads TGTGCCAGCAACCACGGACAGGGGTTTAGAGAGACCCAGTACTTC.

The CDR3 DNA is TGTGCCAGTAGTATAGTAGGGGGACGGTCTACAGGGTACAATGAGCAGTTCTTC. The encoded protein is CASSIVGGRSTGYNEQFF. The chain is built from TRBV19 and TRBJ2-1, with D possibly matching TRBD1 (6 bases). V gave up 1 base and J gave up 4 bases, with 20 bases separating them. The V gene's germline CDR1 is LNHDA and CDR2 SQIVND (reference sequence). The CDR3 totals 18 residues.

CDR3 DNA: TGTGCCAGCAGTCCTGGGAGGGGCTACACCTTC. This encodes CASSPGRGYTF. The chain combines TRBV25-1 with TRBJ1-2; D is ambiguous. Germline values: CDR1 MGHDK, CDR2 SYGVNS. Trimming pared 5 bases from V and 8 bases from J, leaving 9 bases between. The CDR3 runs 11 residues.